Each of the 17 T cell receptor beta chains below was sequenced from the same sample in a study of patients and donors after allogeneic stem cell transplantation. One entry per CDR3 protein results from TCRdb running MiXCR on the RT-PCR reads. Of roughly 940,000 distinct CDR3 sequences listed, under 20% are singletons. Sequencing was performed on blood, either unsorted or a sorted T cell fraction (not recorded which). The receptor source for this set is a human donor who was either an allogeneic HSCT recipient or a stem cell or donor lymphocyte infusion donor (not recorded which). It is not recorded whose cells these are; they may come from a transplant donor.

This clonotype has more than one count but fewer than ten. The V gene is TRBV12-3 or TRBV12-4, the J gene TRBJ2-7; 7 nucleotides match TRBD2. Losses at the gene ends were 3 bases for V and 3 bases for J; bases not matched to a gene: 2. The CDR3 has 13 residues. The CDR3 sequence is CASSFSGFYEQYF. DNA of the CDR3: TGTGCCAGCAGTTTTAGCGGGTTCTACGAGCAGTACTTC.

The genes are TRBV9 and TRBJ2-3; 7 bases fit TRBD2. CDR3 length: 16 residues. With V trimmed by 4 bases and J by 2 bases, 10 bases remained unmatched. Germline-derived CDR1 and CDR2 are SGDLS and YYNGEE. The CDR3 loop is CASSWGGRGDTDTQYF. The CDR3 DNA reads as TGTGCCAGCAGCTGGGGGGGACGAGGGGACACAGATACGCAGTATTTT.

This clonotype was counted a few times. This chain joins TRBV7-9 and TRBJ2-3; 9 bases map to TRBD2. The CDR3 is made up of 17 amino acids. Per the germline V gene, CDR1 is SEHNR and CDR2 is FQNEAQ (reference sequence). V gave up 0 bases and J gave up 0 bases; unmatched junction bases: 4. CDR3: CASSLASGGPSTDTQYF. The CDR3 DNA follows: TGTGCCAGCAGCTTAGCTAGCGGGGGCCCTAGCACAGATACGCAGTATTTT.

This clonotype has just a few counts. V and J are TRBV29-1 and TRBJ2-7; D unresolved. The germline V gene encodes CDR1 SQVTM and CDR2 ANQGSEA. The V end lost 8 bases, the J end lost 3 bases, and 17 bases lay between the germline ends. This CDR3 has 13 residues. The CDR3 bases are TGCAGCCCCCCAAGGTTAACCGGCTACGAGCAGTACTTC. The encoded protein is CSPPRLTGYEQYF.

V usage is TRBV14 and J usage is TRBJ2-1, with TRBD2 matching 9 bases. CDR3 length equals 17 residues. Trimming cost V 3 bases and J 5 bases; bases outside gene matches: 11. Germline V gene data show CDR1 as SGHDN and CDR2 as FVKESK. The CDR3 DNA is TGTGCCAGCAGCCACCTCTTTCGCGGGAGGGTAAACAATGAGCAGTTCTTC. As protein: CASSHLFRGRVNNEQFF.

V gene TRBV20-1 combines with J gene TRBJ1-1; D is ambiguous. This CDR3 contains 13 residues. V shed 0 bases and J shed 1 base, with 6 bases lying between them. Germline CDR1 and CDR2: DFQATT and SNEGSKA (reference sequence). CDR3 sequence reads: CSARDTRNTEAFF. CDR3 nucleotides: TGCAGTGCTAGAGATACGAGGAACACTGAAGCTTTCTTT.

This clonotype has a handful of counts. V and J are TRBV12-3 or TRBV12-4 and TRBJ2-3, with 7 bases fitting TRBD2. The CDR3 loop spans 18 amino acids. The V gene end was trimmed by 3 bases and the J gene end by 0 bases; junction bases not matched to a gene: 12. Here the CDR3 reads CASSFGGIAGRSTDTQYF. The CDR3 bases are TGTGCCAGCAGTTTTGGGGGGATAGCGGGCCGTAGCACAGATACGCAGTATTTT.

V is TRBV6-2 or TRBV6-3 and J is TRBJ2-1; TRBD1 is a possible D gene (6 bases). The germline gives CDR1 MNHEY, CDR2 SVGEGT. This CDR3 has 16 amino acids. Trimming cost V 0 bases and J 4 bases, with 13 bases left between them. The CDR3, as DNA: TGTGCCAGCAGTTACTCGAAGGTAGGGGGATACAATGAGCAGTTCTTC. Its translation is CASSYSKVGGYNEQFF.

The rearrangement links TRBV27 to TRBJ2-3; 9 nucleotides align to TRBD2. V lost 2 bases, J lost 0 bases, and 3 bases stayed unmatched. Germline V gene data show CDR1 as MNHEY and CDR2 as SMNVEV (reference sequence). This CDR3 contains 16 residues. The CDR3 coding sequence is TGTGCCAGCAGTTTAAGACTAGCGGCAAGCACAGATACGCAGTATTTT. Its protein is CASSLRLAASTDTQYF.

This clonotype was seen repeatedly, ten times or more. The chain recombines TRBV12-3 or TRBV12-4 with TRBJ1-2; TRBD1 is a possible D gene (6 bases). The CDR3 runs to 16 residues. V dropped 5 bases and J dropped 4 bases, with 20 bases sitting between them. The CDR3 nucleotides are TGTGCCAGCAGTCCCCGGATTCCAACAGGGAGCTATGGCTACACCTTC. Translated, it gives CASSPRIPTGSYGYTF.

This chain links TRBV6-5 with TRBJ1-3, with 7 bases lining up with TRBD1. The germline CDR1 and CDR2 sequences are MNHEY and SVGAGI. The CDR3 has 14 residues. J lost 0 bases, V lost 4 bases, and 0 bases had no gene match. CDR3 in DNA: TGTGCCAGCAGTTGGGACAGCTCTGGAAACACCATATATTTT. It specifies CASSWDSSGNTIYF.

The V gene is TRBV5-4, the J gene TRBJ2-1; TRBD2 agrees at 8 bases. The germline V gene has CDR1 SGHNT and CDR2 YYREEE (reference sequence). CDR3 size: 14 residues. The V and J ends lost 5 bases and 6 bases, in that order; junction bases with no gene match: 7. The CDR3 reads CASRLGGGPNEQFF. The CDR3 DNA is TGTGCCAGCAGGTTAGGCGGGGGGCCCAATGAGCAGTTCTTC.

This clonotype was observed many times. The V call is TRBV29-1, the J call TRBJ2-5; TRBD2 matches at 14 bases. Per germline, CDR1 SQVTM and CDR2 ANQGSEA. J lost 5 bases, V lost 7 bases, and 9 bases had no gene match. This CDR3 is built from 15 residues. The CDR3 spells CSAEGTSGSGETQYF. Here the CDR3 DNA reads TGCAGCGCAGAGGGGACTAGCGGGAGTGGTGAGACCCAGTACTTC.

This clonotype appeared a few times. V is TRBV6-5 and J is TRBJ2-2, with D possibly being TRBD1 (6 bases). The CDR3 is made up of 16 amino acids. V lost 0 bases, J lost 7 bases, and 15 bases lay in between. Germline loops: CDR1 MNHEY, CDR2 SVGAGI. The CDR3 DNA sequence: TGTGCCAGCAGTTACTCGAGTACAGGGACGGGCGGGGAGCTGTTTTTT. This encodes CASSYSSTGTGGELFF.

The CDR3 is CASSLVRKNTGELFF. CDR3 nucleotide sequence: TGCGCCAGCAGCTTGGTGCGGAAGAACACCGGGGAGCTGTTTTTT. The chain employs TRBV5-1 and TRBJ2-2; D gene uncertain. The CDR3 runs to 15 residues. Germline-derived CDR1 and CDR2 are SGHRS and YFSETQ. The V gene lost 0 bases and the J gene lost 1 base, with 7 bases spanning the gap.

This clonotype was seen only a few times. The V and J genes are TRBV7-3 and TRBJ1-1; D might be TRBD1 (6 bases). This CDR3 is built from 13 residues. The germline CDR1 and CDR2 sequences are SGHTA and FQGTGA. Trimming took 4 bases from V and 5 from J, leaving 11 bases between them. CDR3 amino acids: CASSYTGKTEAFF. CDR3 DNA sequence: TGTGCCAGCAGCTATACAGGGAAAACTGAAGCTTTCTTT.

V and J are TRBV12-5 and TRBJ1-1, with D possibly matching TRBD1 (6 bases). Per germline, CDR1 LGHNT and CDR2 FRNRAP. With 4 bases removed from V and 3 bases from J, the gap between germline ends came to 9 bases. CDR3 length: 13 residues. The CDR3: CASGSNRDTEAFF. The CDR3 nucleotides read TGTGCTAGTGGTTCAAACAGGGACACTGAAGCTTTCTTT.